One sample yielded the 7 T cell receptor beta chains listed below, sequenced in a study of cytomegalovirus exposure and HLA in healthy donors. Primers for the PCR totalled 60 Vbeta and 13 Jbeta. Clones were read by immunoSEQ multiplex PCR, and TCRdb kept only the in-frame ones, dropping some. The sample records about 98,000 clones, roughly two thirds being singletons. The sequencing input was PBMCs. The receptors were sampled from a man aged 45-65 years in good health and CMV-seronegative.

The chain couples TRBV19 to TRBJ2-3, with TRBD1 matching over 9 bases. With 5 bases clipped from V and 1 base from J, the junction kept 4 bases outside the gene matches. The germline V gene encodes CDR1 LNHDA and CDR2 SQIVND (reference sequence). The CDR3 is made up of 15 amino acids. The CDR3: CASSWDRVGTDTQYF. CDR3 bases: TGTGCCAGTAGTTGGGACAGGGTGGGCACAGATACGCAGTATTTT. The full variable domain, completed using reference TRBV19 and TRBJ2-3, is DGGITQSPKYLFRKEGQNVTLSCEQNLNHDAMYWYRQDPGQGLRLIYYSQIVNDFQKGDIAEGYSVSREKKESFPLTVTSAQKNPTAFYLCASSWDRVGTDTQYFGPGTRLTVL.

V is TRBV9 and J is TRBJ1-2, with D possibly matching TRBD1 (6 bases). The CDR3 totals 15 residues. Germline CDR1 SGDLS, CDR2 YYNGEE. Trimming took 4 bases from V and 4 from J, leaving 17 bases between them. CDR3 DNA: TGTGCCAGCAGCCTTAGTGGGACAAACCCCTATGGCTACACCTTC. Protein product: CASSLSGTNPYGYTF.

The CDR3 reads CSAQTGNMNTEAFF. CDR3 DNA: TGCAGCGCTCAAACAGGGAACATGAACACTGAAGCTTTCTTT. The chain employs TRBV29-1 and TRBJ1-1, with D perhaps TRBD1 (6 bases). The CDR3 has 14 residues. Germline-derived CDR1 and CDR2 are SQVTM and ANQGSEA. The V and J ends lost 7 bases and 0 bases respectively, with 15 bases between them.

V and J are TRBV7-6 and TRBJ2-5; 15 bases agree with TRBD2. The junction had 5 bases not matched to a gene; V was cut back by 4 bases and J by 5 bases. Germline values: CDR1 SGHVS, CDR2 FNYEAQ. The CDR3 consists of 16 residues. The DNA for the CDR3 is TGTGCCAGCAGCTCTCGGACTAGCGGGAGGGGGGAGACCCAGTACTTC. Its translation is CASSSRTSGRGETQYF.

The chain joins TRBV7-9 to TRBJ2-4; 7 positions agree with TRBD1. Germline V gene sequence: CDR1 SEHNR, CDR2 FQNEAQ (reference sequence). V gave up 5 bases and J gave up 6 bases; unmatched junction bases: 16. This CDR3 spans 17 amino acids. The CDR3 DNA sequence: TGTGCCAGCAGCCAAAGCAGGAAGGGGGCTCACGTAAACATTCAGTACTTC. Amino acid sequence: CASSQSRKGAHVNIQYF.

This chain uses TRBV27 with TRBJ2-7, with a possible D match to TRBD1 (6 bases). This CDR3 contains 15 residues. V lost 6 bases and J lost 3, with 18 bases in between. The germline V gene has CDR1 MNHEY and CDR2 SMNVEV (reference sequence). CDR3 coding DNA: TGTGCCAGCAGCCCCAGGCGGCAGGGGCTCTACGAGCAGTACTTC. Amino acid sequence: CASSPRRQGLYEQYF.

The V call is TRBV25-1, the J call TRBJ1-3, with 8 nucleotides matching TRBD1. Germline CDR1 and CDR2: MGHDK and SYGVNS. V lost 1 base to trimming and J lost 6 bases; unmatched junction nucleotides: 5. This CDR3 has 15 residues. CDR3 in DNA: TGTGCCAGCAGTGAATTGGACAGGGATACAAACACCATATATTTT. This codes for CASSELDRDTNTIYF.